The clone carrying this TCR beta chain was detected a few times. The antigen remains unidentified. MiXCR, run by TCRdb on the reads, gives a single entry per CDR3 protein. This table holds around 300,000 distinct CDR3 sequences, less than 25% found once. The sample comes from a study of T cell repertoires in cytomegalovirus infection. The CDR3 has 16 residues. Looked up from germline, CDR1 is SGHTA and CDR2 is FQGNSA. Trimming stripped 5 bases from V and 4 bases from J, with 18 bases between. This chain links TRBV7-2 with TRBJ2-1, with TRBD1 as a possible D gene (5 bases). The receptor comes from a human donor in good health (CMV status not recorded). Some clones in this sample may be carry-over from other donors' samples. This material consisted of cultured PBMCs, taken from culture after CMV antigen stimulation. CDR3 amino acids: CASSLDLRRAYNEQFF. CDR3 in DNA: TGTGCCAGCAGCCTGGACCTACGCAGGGCTTACAATGAGCAGTTCTTC.